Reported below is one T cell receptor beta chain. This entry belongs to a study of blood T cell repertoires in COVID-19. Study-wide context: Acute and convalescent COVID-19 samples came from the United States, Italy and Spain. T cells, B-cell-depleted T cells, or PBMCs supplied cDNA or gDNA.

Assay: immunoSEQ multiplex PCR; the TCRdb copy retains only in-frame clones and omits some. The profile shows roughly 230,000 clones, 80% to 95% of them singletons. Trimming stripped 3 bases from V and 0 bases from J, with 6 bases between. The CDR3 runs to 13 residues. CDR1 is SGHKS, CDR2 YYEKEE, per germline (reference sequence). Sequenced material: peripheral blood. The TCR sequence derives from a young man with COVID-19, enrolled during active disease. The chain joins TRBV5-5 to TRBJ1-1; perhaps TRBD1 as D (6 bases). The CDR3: CASSYRVNTEAFF. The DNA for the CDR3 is TGTGCCAGCAGCTACAGGGTGAACACTGAAGCTTTCTTT.